This TCR beta chain was identified during a study of T-cell memory formation after mild COVID-19. This clonotype was detected ten times or more. TCRdb re-analysed the 5' RACE reads in MiXCR, keeping a single row per CDR3 protein. The table includes about 62,000 distinct CDR3 sequences, 9.3% detected once. The trim removed 7 bases at V and 3 bases at J, leaving 4 bases unmatched. The CDR3 consists of 12 residues. The V gene's germline CDR1 is SQVTM and CDR2 ANQGSEA. This receptor was obtained from a young man who had mild COVID-19 (a few samples of this study predate the infection). Cell type and time point are not known. The chain uses TRBV29-1 and TRBJ2-5, with 8 bases identical to TRBD2. Sample: PBMCs or a T cell subset sorted from them (not recorded which). For the CDR3, the DNA is TGCAGCGCGGGGGGGGCGAAAGAGACCCAGTACTTC. It is translated as CSAGGAKETQYF.